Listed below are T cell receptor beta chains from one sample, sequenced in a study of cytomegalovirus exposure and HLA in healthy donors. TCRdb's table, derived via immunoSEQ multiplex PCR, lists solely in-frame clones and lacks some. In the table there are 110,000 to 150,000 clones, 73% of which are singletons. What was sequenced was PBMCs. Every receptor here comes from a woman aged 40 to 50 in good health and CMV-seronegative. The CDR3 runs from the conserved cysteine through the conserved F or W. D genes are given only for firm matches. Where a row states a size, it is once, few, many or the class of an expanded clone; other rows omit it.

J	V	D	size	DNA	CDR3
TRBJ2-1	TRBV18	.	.	TGTGCCAGCTCACTACGGGGAGGACAGGTCAATGAGCAGTTCTTC	CASSLRGGQVNEQFF
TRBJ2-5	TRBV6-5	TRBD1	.	TGTGCCAGCAGTTACTCCTACAGGGGAGAGACCCAGTACTTC	CASSYSYRGETQYF
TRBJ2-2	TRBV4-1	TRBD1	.	TGCGCCAGCAGCCAACTAAAAGGACAGGGGGCCTACGCCGGGGAGCTGTTTTTT	CASSQLKGQGAYAGELFF
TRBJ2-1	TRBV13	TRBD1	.	TGTGCCAGCTTAACCCTGGGACAGGGGAACAATGAGCAGTTCTTC	CASLTLGQGNNEQFF
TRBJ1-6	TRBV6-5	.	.	TGTGCCAGCAGCCCCGGGGGGACGGGTAATTCACCCCTCCACTTT	CASSPGGTGNSPLHF
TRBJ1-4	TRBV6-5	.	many	TGTGCCAGCAGGGGTAGGGCTGCCTGGGAGGAAAAACTGTTTTTT	CASRGRAAWEEKLFF
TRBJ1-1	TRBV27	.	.	TGTGCCAGCAGCCGGGGGGGCGGTGAAGCTTTCTTT	CASSRGGGEAFF
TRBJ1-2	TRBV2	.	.	TGTGCCAGCTGGGGGGGCGAGTTCTATGGCTACACCTTC	CASWGGEFYGYTF
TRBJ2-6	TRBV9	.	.	TGTGCCAGCAGCGTCCTAACCCGGTCTGGGGCCAACGTCCTGACTTTC	CASSVLTRSGANVLTF
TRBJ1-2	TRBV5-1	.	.	TGCGCCAGCAGTATGGACAGCCGTCCTTATGGCTACACCTTC	CASSMDSRPYGYTF
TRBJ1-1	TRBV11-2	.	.	TGTGCCAGCTCGATGGCGGGGCGGCCGAACACTGAAGCTTTCTTT	CASSMAGRPNTEAFF
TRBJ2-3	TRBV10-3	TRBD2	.	TGTGCCATCAGTGGCGGGACTAGCGGGCCGGGGGATACGCAGTATTTT	CAISGGTSGPGDTQYF
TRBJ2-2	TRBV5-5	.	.	TGTGCCAGCAGCCTTCTCGCGAACACCGGGGAGCTGTTTTTT	CASSLLANTGELFF
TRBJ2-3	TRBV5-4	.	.	TGTGCCAGCAGCCTAACAGCAGATACGCAGTATTTT	CASSLTADTQYF
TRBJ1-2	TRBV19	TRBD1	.	TGTGCCAGTAGTAACCGGGACAGGGGCGCAGCTAACTATGGCTACACCTTC	CASSNRDRGAANYGYTF
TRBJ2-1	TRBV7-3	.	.	TGTGCCAGCAGCTTGGCCGGGACTGCTTACAATGAGCAGTTCTTC	CASSLAGTAYNEQFF
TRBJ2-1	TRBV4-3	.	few	TGCGCCAGCAGCCAAGTAGGCAGGCCGGAGCAGTTCTTC	CASSQVGRPEQFF
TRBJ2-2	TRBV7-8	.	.	TGTGCCAGCAGCTACATAACCCGCGGGGAGCTGTTTTTT	CASSYITRGELFF
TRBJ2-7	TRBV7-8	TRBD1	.	TGTGCCAGCAGCTTAAGGGACAGGGGCAACGAGCAGTACTTC	CASSLRDRGNEQYF
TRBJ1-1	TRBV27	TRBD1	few	TGTGCCAGCAGTTCGGGACAGGAAGTGAACACTGAAGCTTTCTTT	CASSSGQEVNTEAFF
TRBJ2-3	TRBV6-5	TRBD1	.	TGTGCCAGCAGTTACGGGGACAGGACTGCAGATACGCAGTATTTT	CASSYGDRTADTQYF
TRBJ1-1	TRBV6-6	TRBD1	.	TGTGCCAGCAGCAAAGACAGGGGGCGCGGCACTGAAGCTTTCTTT	CASSKDRGRGTEAFF
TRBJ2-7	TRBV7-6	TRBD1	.	TGTGCCAGCAGCTTAGGCGAAGGGACAGGGTCCTACGAGCAGTACTTC	CASSLGEGTGSYEQYF
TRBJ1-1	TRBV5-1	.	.	TGCGCCAGCAGCCTGGGGGTGGGAGGGGGGAACACTGAAGCTTTCTTT	CASSLGVGGGNTEAFF
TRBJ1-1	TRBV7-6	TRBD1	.	TGTGCCAGCAGCTTAGGAGCCGTGGGACAGGGGACTGAAGCTTTCTTT	CASSLGAVGQGTEAFF
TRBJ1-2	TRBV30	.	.	TGTGCCTGGAGCCCCCCCGGGGGTTCCGCGTCATATGGCTACACCTTC	CAWSPPGGSASYGYTF
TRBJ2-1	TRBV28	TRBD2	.	TGTGCCAGCAAAGGGCCCTTGAGCGGGGGGGATGAGCAGTTCTTC	CASKGPLSGGDEQFF
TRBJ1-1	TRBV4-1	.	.	TGCGCCAGCAGCCACGGTGGCAGGGTCCCTTGTGAAGCTTTCTTT	CASSHGGRVPCEAFF
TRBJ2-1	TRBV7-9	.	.	TGTGCCAGCAGCCCCCCTAGCTCCTACAATGAGCAGTTCTTC	CASSPPSSYNEQFF
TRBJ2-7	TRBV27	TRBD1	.	TGTGCCAGCAGTTTACGGATCCGGGACAGGGGGTTCCACGAGCAGTACTTC	CASSLRIRDRGFHEQYF
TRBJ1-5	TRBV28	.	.	TGTGCCAGCAGGACGACAGCCTACGAGCCCCAGCATTTT	CASRTTAYEPQHF
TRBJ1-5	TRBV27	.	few	TGTGCCAGCAGATTTGACAGGTATAGCAATCAGCCCCAGCATTTT	CASRFDRYSNQPQHF
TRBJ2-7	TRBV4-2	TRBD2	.	TGTGCCAGCAGCCCGAGAGCGGGGGGTTTTATATACGAGCAGTACTTC	CASSPRAGGFIYEQYF
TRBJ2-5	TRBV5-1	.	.	TGCGCCAGCAGCCCAGGACTACAAGAGACCCAGTACTTC	CASSPGLQETQYF
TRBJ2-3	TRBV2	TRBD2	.	TGTGCCAGCAGTGCGTCTTGGGCGGGGGGCGTGAATACGCAGTATTTT	CASSASWAGGVNTQYF
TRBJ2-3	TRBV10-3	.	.	TGTGCCATCAGTGAATGGCAGGGTAGGGGCACAGATACGCAGTATTTT	CAISEWQGRGTDTQYF
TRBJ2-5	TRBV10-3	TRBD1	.	TGTGCCATCAGAGGGACAGGACAAGAGACCCAGTACTTC	CAIRGTGQETQYF
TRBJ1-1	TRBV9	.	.	TGTGCCAGCAGCGTAGCTCCTCTCAACACTGAAGCTTTCTTT	CASSVAPLNTEAFF
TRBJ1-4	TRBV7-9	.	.	TGTGCCAGCAGCTCGAATCGGGGGGGGGAAAATGAAAAACTGTTTTTT	CASSSNRGGENEKLFF
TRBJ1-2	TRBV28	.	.	TGTGCCGGCTCGACCGAGGCGGGTTCTAACTATGGCTACACCTTC	CAGSTEAGSNYGYTF
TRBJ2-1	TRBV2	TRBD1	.	TGTGCCAGCATGGGACAGGGATCCTACAATGAGCAGTTCTTC	CASMGQGSYNEQFF
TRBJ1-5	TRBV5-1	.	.	TGCGCCAGCAGCTTGGGGGGGGTAGACCAGCCCCAGCATTTT	CASSLGGVDQPQHF